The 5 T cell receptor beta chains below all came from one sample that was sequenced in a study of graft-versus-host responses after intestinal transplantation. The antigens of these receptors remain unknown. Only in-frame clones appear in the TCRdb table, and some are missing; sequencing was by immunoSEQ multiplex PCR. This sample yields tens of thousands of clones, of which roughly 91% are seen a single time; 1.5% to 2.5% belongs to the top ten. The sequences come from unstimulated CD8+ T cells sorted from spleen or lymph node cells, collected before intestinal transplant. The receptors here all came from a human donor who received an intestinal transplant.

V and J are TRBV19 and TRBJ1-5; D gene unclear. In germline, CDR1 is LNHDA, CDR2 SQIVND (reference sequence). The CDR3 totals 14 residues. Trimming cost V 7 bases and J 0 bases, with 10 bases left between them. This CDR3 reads CASIPSTSNQPQHF. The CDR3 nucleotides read TGTGCCAGTATCCCAAGCACTAGCAATCAGCCCCAGCATTTT.

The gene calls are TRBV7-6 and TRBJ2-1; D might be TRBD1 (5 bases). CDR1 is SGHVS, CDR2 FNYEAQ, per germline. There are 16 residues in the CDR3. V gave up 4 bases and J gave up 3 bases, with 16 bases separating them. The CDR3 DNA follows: TGTGCCAGCAGCTCAGGGCCCGGTTCTAACTACAATGAGCAGTTCTTC. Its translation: CASSSGPGSNYNEQFF.

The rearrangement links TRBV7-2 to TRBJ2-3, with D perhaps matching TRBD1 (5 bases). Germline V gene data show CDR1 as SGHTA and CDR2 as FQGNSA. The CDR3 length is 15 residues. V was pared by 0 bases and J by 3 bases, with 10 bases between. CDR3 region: CASSLAVAGTDTQYF. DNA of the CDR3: TGTGCCAGCAGCTTAGCAGTCGCAGGGACAGATACGCAGTATTTT.

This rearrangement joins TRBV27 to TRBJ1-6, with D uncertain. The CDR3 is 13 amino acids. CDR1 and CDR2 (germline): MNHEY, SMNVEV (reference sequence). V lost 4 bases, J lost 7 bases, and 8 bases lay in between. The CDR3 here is CASSSLLNSPLHF. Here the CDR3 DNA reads TGTGCCAGCAGTTCCCTCCTCAATTCACCCCTCCACTTT.

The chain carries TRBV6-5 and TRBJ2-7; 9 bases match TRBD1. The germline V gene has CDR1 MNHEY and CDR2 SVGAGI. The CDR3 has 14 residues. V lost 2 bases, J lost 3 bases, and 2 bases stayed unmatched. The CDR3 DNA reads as TGTGCCAGCAGTTACGGGACAGGGATCTACGAGCAGTACTTC. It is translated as CASSYGTGIYEQYF.